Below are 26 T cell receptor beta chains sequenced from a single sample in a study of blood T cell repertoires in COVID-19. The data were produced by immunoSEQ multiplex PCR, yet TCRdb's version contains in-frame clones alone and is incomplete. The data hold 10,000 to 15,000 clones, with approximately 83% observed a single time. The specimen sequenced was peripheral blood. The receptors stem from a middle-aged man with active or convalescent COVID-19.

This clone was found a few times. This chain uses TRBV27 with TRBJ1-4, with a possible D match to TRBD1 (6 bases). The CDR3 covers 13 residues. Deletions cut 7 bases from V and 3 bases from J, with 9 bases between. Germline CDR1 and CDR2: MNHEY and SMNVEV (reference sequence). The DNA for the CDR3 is TGTGCCAGCAAGGGGGGGTCTAATGAAAAACTGTTTTTT. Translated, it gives CASKGGSNEKLFF.

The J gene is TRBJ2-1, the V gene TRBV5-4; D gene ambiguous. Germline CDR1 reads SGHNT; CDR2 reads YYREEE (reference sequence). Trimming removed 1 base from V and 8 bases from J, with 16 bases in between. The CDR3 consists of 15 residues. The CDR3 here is CASSLSSGNGHEQFF. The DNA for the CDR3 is TGTGCCAGCAGCTTGTCGTCAGGCAACGGTCATGAGCAGTTCTTC.

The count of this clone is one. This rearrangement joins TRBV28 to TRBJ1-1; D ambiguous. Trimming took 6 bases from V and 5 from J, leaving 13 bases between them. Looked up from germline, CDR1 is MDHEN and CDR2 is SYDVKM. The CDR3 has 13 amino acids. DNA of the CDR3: TGTGCCAGCAGCCTTCGTGATCGGACTGAAGCTTTCTTT. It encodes CASSLRDRTEAFF.

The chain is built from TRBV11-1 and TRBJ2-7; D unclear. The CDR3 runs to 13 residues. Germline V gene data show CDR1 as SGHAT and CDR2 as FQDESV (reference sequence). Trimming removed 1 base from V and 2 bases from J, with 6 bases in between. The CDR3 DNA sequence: TGTGCCAGCAGCTTAGGCGCCACCTACGAGCAGTACTTC. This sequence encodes CASSLGATYEQYF.

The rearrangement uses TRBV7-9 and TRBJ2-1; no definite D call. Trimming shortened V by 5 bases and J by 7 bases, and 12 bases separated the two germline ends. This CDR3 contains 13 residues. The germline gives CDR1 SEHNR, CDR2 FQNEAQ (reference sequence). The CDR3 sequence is CASSMTPGNEQFF. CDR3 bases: TGTGCCAGCAGCATGACCCCCGGGAATGAGCAGTTCTTC.

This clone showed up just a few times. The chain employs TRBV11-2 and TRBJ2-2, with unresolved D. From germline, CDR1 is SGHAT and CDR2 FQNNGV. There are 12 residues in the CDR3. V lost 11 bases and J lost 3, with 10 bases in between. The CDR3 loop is CASHRYTGELFF. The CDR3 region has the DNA TGTGCCTCCCACAGATACACCGGGGAGCTGTTTTTT.

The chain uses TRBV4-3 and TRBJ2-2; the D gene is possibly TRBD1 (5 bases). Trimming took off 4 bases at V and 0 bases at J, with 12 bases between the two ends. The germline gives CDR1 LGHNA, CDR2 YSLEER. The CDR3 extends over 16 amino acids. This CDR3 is CASSRDSIANTGELFF. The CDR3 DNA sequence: TGCGCCAGCAGCCGTGACAGCATCGCGAACACCGGGGAGCTGTTTTTT.

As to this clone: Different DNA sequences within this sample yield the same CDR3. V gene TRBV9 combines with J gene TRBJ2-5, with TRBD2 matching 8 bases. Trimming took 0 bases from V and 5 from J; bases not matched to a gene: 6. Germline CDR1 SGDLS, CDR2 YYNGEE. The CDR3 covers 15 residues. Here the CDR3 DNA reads TGTGCCAGCAGCGTAGGTCTCACGGGGGGGGAGACCCAGTACTTC. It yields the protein CASSVGLTGGETQYF. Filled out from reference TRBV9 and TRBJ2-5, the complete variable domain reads DSGVTQTPKHLITATGQRVTLRCSPRSGDLSVYWYQQSLDQGLQFLIQYYNGEERAKGNILERFSAQQFPDLHSELNLSSLELGDSALYFCASSVGLTGGETQYFGPGTRLLVL.

DNA for the CDR3: TGTGCCAGCAGCTATGGCAGGGTGAACACTGAAGCTTTCTTT. Translation gives CASSYGRVNTEAFF. The chain has TRBV7-9 and TRBJ1-1; perhaps TRBD1 as D (5 bases). This CDR3 contains 14 residues. Looked up from germline, CDR1 is SEHNR and CDR2 is FQNEAQ (reference sequence). Trimming shortened V by 4 bases and J by 0 bases, and 9 bases separated the two germline ends.

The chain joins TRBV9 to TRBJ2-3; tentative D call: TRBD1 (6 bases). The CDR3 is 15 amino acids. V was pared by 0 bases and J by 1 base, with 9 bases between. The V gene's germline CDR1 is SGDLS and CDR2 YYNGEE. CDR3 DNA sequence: TGTGCCAGCAGCGTAGCGGGACACCGCACAGATACGCAGTATTTT. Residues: CASSVAGHRTDTQYF.

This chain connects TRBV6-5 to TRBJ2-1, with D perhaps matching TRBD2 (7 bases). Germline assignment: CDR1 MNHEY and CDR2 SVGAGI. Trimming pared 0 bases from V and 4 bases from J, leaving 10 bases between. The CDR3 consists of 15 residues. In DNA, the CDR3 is TGTGCCAGCAGTTACTCCGAGGGGGGGTACAATGAGCAGTTCTTC. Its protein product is CASSYSEGGYNEQFF.

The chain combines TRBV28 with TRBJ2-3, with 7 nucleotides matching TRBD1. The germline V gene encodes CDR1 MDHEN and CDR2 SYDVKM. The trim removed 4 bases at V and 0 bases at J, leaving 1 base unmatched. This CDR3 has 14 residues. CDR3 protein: CASSSTGSTDTQYF. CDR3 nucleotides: TGTGCCAGCAGTTCGACAGGGAGCACAGATACGCAGTATTTT.

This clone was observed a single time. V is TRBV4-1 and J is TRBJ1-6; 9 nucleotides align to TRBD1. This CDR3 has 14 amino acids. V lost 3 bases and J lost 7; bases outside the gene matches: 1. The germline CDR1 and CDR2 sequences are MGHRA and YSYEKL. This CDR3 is CASSHGTGNSPLHF. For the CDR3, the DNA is TGCGCCAGCAGCCACGGGACAGGGAATTCACCCCTCCACTTT.

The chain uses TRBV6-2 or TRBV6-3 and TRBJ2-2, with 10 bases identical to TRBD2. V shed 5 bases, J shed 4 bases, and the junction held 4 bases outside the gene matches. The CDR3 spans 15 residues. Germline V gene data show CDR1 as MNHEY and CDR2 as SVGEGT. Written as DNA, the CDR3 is TGTGCCAGCAGTCCACTAGCGGGAAGCACCGGGGAGCTGTTTTTT. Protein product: CASSPLAGSTGELFF.

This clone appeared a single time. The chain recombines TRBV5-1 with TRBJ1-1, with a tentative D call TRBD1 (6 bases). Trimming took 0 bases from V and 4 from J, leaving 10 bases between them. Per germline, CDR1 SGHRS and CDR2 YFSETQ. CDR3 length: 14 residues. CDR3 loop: CASSLGQAGTEAFF. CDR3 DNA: TGCGCCAGCAGCTTGGGACAGGCGGGCACTGAAGCTTTCTTT.

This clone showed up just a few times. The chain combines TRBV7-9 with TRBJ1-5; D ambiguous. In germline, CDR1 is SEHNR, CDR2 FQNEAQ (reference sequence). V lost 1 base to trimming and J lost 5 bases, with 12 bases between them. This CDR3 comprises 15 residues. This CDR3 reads CASSLDGRPDQPQHF. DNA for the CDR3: TGTGCCAGCAGCTTAGATGGCAGGCCCGATCAGCCCCAGCATTTT.

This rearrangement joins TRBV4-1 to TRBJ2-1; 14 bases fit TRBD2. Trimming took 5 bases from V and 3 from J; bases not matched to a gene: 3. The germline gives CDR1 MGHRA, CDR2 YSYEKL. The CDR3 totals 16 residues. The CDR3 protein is CASSRGLAGVYNEQFF. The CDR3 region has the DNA TGCGCCAGCAGCAGGGGACTAGCGGGAGTCTACAATGAGCAGTTCTTC.

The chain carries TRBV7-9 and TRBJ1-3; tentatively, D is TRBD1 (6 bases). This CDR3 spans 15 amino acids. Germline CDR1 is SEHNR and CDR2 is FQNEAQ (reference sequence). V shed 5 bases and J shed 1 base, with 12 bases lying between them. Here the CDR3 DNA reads TGTGCCAGCAGCAAACAGGGTGCGTCTGGAAACACCATATATTTT. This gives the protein CASSKQGASGNTIYF.

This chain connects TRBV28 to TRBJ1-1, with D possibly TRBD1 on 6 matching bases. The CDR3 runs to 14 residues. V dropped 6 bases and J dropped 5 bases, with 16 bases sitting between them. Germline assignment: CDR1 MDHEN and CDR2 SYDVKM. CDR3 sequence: CASSDRFRGTEAFF. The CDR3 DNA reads TGTGCCAGCAGCGACAGATTCAGGGGAACTGAAGCTTTCTTT.

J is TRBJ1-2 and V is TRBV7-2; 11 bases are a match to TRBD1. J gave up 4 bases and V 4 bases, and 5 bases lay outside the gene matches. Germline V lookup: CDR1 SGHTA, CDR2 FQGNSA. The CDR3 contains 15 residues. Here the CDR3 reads CASSSGQGAIYGYTF. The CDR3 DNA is TGTGCCAGCAGCTCCGGACAGGGGGCGATCTATGGCTACACCTTC.

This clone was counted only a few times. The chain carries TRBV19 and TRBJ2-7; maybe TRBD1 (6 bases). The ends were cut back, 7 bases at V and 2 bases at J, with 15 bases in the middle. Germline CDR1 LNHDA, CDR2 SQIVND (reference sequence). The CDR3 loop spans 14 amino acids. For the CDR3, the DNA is TGTGCCAGTAAACCCAAGAGGGACACCTACGAGCAGTACTTC. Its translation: CASKPKRDTYEQYF.

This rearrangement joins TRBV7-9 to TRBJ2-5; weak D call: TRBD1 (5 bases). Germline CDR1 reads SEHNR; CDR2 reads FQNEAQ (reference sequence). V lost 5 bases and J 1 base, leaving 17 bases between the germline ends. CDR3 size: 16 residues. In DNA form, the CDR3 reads TGTGCCAGCAGCCCAGGGTGGGGAAGGGCCCAAGAGACCCAGTACTTC. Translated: CASSPGWGRAQETQYF.

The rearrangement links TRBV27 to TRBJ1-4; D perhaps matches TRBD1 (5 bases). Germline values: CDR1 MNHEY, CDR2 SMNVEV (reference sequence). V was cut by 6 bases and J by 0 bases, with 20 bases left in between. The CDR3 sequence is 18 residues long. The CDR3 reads CASSPTLRVGTTNEKLFF. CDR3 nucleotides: TGTGCCAGCAGCCCTACCCTCAGGGTAGGTACAACTAATGAAAAACTGTTTTTT.

The DNA for the CDR3 is TGTGCCAGCAGCCAACTCAAGAGGGGGCTGGAGCAGTTCTTC. Translation gives CASSQLKRGLEQFF. This rearrangement joins TRBV7-8 to TRBJ2-1; 7 bases fit TRBD1. Trimming at V came to 5 bases and at J to 10 bases, leaving 11 bases not matched to a gene. This CDR3 has 14 residues. Germline V gene data show CDR1 as SGHVS and CDR2 as FQNEAQ.

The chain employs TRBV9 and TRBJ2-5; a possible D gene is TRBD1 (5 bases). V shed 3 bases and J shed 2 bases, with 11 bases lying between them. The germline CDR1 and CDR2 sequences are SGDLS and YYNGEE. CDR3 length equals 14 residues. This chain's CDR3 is CASSGLGVQETQYF. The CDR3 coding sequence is TGTGCCAGCAGCGGCCTAGGGGTTCAAGAGACCCAGTACTTC. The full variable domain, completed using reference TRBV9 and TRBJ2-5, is DSGVTQTPKHLITATGQRVTLRCSPRSGDLSVYWYQQSLDQGLQFLIQYYNGEERAKGNILERFSAQQFPDLHSELNLSSLELGDSALYFCASSGLGVQETQYFGPGTRLLVL.

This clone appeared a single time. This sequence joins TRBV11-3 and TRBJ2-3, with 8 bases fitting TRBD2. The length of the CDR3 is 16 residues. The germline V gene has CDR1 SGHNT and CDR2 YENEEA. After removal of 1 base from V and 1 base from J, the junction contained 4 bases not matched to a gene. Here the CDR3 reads CASSLGGSGGTDTQYF. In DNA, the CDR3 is TGTGCCAGCAGCTTAGGGGGTAGCGGGGGCACAGATACGCAGTATTTT.